The sequence of this T cell receptor beta chain was determined in a study of shared clonotypes between healthy human individuals. The study, taken as a whole, reports: Naive subsets generally exceeded memory subsets in estimated richness. Unshared clonotypes carried lower generation probabilities than those common to all four donors.

This clone was picked up one time. Its cognate antigen is unknown. In the naive CD8 group, cells lacked CD45RO and were positively selected for CCR7, so terminally differentiated effector memory CD45RA+ cells were left out. In the source study's methods: Quality scores were absent from the junction-only immunoSEQ sequences, so filtering differed. The method was immunoSEQ multiplex PCR; TCRdb's version includes in-frame clones alone and lacks a portion of them. Clonal size and the V and J genes are those of that table, whereas D and trimming came from the DNA. Altogether some 2.1 million clones are present, 90% to 95% being singletons, with the ten largest covering approximately 1.6%. Germline CDR1 and CDR2: MNHNS and SASEGT. The CDR3 is made up of 16 amino acids. Unmatched junction bases numbered 14, after V lost 4 bases and J lost 9 bases.

The chain joins TRBV6-1 to TRBJ1-2; 10 bases fit TRBD1. Material: naive CD8+ T cells from PBMCs. The receptor was isolated from a man younger than 30 in good health. Some clones in this sample may be carry-over from other donors' samples. CDR3 bases: TGTGCCAGCAGTGGACCGGCCCGGGACAGGGGTCTTAGCTACACCTTC. Amino acids: CASSGPARDRGLSYTF.